This T cell receptor (beta chain) was documented in a study of prognosis after radiotherapy for stage I lung cancer. Study-level background: Stage I non-small cell lung cancer patients were enrolled from 2018 to early 2019.

The junction had 11 bases not matched to a gene; V was cut back by 4 bases and J by 7 bases. The CDR3 is 17 residues long. Germline assignment: CDR1 SGHRS and CDR2 YFSETQ. In its sample, this clonotype was seen many times. Its target is not known. All patients showed node-negative disease on CT and PET/CT and lacked prior chemotherapy, radiotherapy or other malignancies. Sample collection consisted of about 5.4 milliliters of peripheral blood drawn at each of two time points. Broader study findings: After stereotactic body radiation therapy, median unique TCR clones were approximately 7,200, down from about 10,000.

CDR3 of TCR beta was amplified from genomic DNA via a two-round multiplex PCR. The first PCR round targeted every TRBV and TRBJ gene with specific primers. Using its own MiXCR run on the multiplex PCR reads, TCRdb lists one record per CDR3 protein. The sample holds approximately 25,000 distinct CDR3 sequences, approximately 38% seen once. The source of this sequence is a donor over 45 with non-small cell lung cancer. V is TRBV5-1 and J is TRBJ2-2, with 12 bases aligning to TRBD2. The sequencing used PBMCs, collected before or after stereotactic body radiation therapy (not recorded which). The CDR3 region is CASSTGLAGRQGGELFF. The CDR3 DNA follows: TGCGCCAGCAGCACCGGACTAGCGGGGAGACAGGGCGGGGAGCTGTTTTTT. Complete variable domain (other parts from reference TRBV5-1 and TRBJ2-2): KAGVTQTPRYLIKTRGQQVTLSCSPISGHRSVSWYQQTPGQGLQFLFEYFSETQRNKGNFPGRFSGRQFSNSRSEMNVSTLELGDSALYLCASSTGLAGRQGGELFFGEGSRLTVL.